The 5 T cell receptor beta chains listed next were all sequenced from one sample in a study of CD8 T cells in ankylosing spondylitis. TCRdb called the 5' RACE reads again in MiXCR, with one record for every CDR3 protein. The repertoire includes over 600,000 distinct CDR3 sequences, under 20% of them detected once, and around 20% sits in the top ten. Their recognized antigens are unknown. Overall study findings and caveats: Ankylosing spondylitis blood seemed to carry a telltale TCR beta motif made of under 10 highly homologous variants.

The sample taken for sequencing was blood, either unsorted or a sorted T cell fraction (not recorded which). All receptors derive from a male donor with ankylosing spondylitis.

The chain recombines TRBV3-1 with TRBJ1-1; D is possibly TRBD1 (6 bases). The length of the CDR3 is 16 residues. The V end lost 4 bases, the J end lost 5 bases, and 20 bases lay between the germline ends. The V gene's germline CDR1 is LGHDT and CDR2 YNNKEL (reference sequence). CDR3: CASSPNLGGKETEAFF. Written as DNA, the CDR3 is TGTGCCAGCAGCCCCAATCTGGGGGGCAAGGAGACTGAAGCTTTCTTT.

The gene calls are TRBV5-1 and TRBJ2-7, with 11 bases matching TRBD1. CDR1 is SGHRS and CDR2 is YFSETQ in the germline V gene. The CDR3 loop spans 17 amino acids. The V segment lost 1 base and the J segment 1 base; nucleotides outside the gene matches: 7. CDR3 sequence: CASSLPGTGGKSYEQYF. The CDR3 coding sequence is TGCGCCAGCAGCTTGCCCGGGACAGGGGGTAAATCCTACGAGCAGTACTTC.

In this sample, this clonotype turned up a few times. The chain carries TRBV4-3 and TRBJ2-6; 9 nucleotides match TRBD1. Germline V lookup: CDR1 LGHNA, CDR2 YSLEER. J was trimmed by 0 bases and V by 1 base; bases with no gene match: 7. CDR3 size: 19 residues. As DNA, the CDR3 is TGCGCCAGCAGCCAAGGTTGGGGACAGGGTAGCTCTGGGGCCAACGTCCTGACTTTC. Its translation is CASSQGWGQGSSGANVLTF.

The V call is TRBV30, the J call TRBJ2-5; D not certain. In germline, CDR1 is GTSNPN, CDR2 SVGIG (reference sequence). Trimming removed 4 bases from V and 4 bases from J, with 13 bases in between. The CDR3 consists of 13 residues. The CDR3 DNA follows: TGTGCCTGGAAGGGTCTCTGGGGAGAGACCCAGTACTTC. Protein: CAWKGLWGETQYF.

This clonotype was detected ten times or more. This chain uses TRBV29-1 with TRBJ1-1; 7 bases are shared with TRBD1. The CDR3 contains 14 residues. From germline, CDR1 is SQVTM and CDR2 ANQGSEA. With 4 bases clipped from V and 3 bases from J, the junction kept 8 bases outside the gene matches. The CDR3 protein is CSVALQGSHTEAFF. CDR3 DNA: TGCAGCGTTGCATTACAGGGGTCGCACACTGAAGCTTTCTTT. Filled out from reference TRBV29-1 and TRBJ1-1, the complete variable domain reads SAVISQKPSRDICQRGTSLTIQCQVDSQVTMMFWYRQQPGQSLTLIATANQGSEATYESGFVIDKFPISRPNLTFSTLTVSNMSPEDSSIYLCSVALQGSHTEAFFGQGTRLTVV.